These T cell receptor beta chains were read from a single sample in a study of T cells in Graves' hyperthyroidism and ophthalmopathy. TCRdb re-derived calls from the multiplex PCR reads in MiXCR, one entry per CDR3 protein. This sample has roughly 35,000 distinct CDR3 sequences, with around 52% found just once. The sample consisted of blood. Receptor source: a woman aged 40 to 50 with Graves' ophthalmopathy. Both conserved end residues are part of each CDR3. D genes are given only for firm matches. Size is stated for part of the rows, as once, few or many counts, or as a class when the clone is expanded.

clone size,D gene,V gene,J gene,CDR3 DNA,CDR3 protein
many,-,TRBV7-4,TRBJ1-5,TGTGCCAGCAGCTTGCAGGCTTCCCCTGTGGGTCAGCCCCAGCATTTT,CASSLQASPVGQPQHF
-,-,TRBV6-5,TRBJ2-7,TGTGCCAGCTCCAATCAGGGGCCTAGCTCCTACGAGCAGTACTTC,CASSNQGPSSYEQYF
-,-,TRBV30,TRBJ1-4,TGTGCCTGGAGTGTACGGGCACGTGAAAAACTGTTTTTT,CAWSVRAREKLFF
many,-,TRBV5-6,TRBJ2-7,TGTGCCAGCAGCGTTAGCCAGGGTACTTTCGCCTACGAGCAGTACTTC,CASSVSQGTFAYEQYF
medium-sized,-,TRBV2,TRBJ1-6,TGTGCCAGCACCGAACAGGGTCCCTCCTATAATTCACCCCTCCACTTT,CASTEQGPSYNSPLHF
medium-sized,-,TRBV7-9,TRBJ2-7,TGTGCCAGCAGTTCACGTAGCTCCTACGAGCAGTACTTC,CASSSRSSYEQYF
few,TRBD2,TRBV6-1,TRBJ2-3,TGTGCCAGCACGAGAGAGACTAGCGGGGCCGATACGCAGTATTTT,CASTRETSGADTQYF
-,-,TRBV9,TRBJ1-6,TGTGCCAGTGGGGGGATGGACGCAAGAAATTCACCCCTCCACTTT,CASGGMDARNSPLHF
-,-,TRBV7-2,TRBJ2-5,TGTGCCAGCAGCTTAAGTGCGCCTCAGCCCCAGTACTTC,CASSLSAPQPQYF
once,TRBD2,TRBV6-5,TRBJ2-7,TGTGCCAGCAGTTACTCGAGCGGGAGTACGGACGAGCAGTACTTC,CASSYSSGSTDEQYF
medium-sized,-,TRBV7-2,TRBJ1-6,TGTGCCAGCAGCTCCAGGGTGGGGAATTCACCCCTCCACTTT,CASSSRVGNSPLHF
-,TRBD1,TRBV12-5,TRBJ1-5,TGTGCTAGTGGTTTGGTACTAAATTTTTGGGACAGAGAAGACCAGCCCCAGCATTTT,CASGLVLNFWDREDQPQHF
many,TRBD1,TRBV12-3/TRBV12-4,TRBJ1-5,TGTGCCAGCAGTCCTGGACAGGGGGTAGGGCAGCCCCAGCATTTT,CASSPGQGVGQPQHF
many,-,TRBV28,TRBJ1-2,TGTGCCAGCAGGGCCCCGGACGGGAATAACTATGGCTACACCTTC,CASRAPDGNNYGYTF
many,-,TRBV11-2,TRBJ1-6,TGTGCCAGCAGCCTCGCCCCGGGGGTAGGGTCACCCCTCCACTTT,CASSLAPGVGSPLHF
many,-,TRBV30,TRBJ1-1,TGTGCCTGGAGTGTACAGCGGACTGAAGCTTTCTTT,CAWSVQRTEAFF
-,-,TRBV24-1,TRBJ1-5,TGTGCCACCAGCCCCTTAGGGGCAGGCAATCAGCCCCAGCATTTT,CATSPLGAGNQPQHF
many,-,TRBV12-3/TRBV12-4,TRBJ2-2,TGTGCCAGCAGTTCATCAGGGGGACCAATTAGCGGGAACACCGGGGAGCTGTTTTTT,CASSSSGGPISGNTGELFF
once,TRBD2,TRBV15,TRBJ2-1,TGTGCCACCAGCAGCCCAGGGGGGACTAGCGGCTACAATGAGCAGTTCTTC,CATSSPGGTSGYNEQFF
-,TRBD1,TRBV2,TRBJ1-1,TGTGCCAGCGCTTACGGGACAGGGAACACTGAAGCTTTCTTT,CASAYGTGNTEAFF
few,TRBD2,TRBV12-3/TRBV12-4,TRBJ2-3,TGTGCCAGCAGTTTGATTAGCGGGGGAGCAGATACGCAGTATTTT,CASSLISGGADTQYF
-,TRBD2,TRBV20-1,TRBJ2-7,TGCAGTGCTAAGGGGACTAGCGGGAGTGGGTACGAGCAGTACTTC,CSAKGTSGSGYEQYF
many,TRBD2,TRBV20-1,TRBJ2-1,TGCAGTGCTAGTATTAAGCGGGGGAGCAATGAGCAGTTCTTC,CSASIKRGSNEQFF
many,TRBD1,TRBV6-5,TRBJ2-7,TGTGCCAGCAGCCCCGGGACAGTCTACGAGCAGTACTTC,CASSPGTVYEQYF
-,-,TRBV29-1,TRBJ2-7,TGCAGCGTTGATGGGGGTGCACCTCCGTGCTCCTACGAGCAGTACTTC,CSVDGGAPPCSYEQYF
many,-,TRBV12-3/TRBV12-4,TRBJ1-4,TGTGCCAGCAGTTCCCCTGGGGGCTTTGATGAAAAACTGTTTTTT,CASSSPGGFDEKLFF
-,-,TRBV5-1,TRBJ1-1,TGCGCCAGCAGAGTCGTGGAGAGGGTCATACACACTGAAGCTTTCTTT,CASRVVERVIHTEAFF
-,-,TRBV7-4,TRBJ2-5,TGTGCCAGCAGCGGGGTGAGGACAGTCGCTCAAGAGACCCAGTACTTC,CASSGVRTVAQETQYF
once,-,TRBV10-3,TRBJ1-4,TGTGCCATCAGTGAGGGACTCGGGAATGAAAAACTGTTTTTT,CAISEGLGNEKLFF
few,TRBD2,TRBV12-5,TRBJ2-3,TGTGCTAGTGGTTTGGGTGGGTTAGCGGGAGGGCCTTCAGATACGCAGTATTTT,CASGLGGLAGGPSDTQYF
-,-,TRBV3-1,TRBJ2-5,TGTGCCAGCAGCTTCGGGGACTCCAAAGAGACCCAGTACTTC,CASSFGDSKETQYF
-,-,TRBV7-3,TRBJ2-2,TGTGCCAGCAGCTTAAGGGCAGTCGGGGAGCTGTTTTTT,CASSLRAVGELFF
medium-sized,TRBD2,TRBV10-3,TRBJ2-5,TGTGCCATCTCCGGCAGGGAGGGTCAAGAGACCCAGTACTTC,CAISGREGQETQYF
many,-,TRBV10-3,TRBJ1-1,TGTGCCGCCATAGGCCCGAACACTGAAGCTTTCTTT,CAAIGPNTEAFF
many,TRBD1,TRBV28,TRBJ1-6,TGTGCCAGCAGTCTTGGACAGGGGGCAAATTCACCCCTCCACTTT,CASSLGQGANSPLHF
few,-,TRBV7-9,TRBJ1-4,TGTGCCAGCAGCCAAGATTCGGCGGGGAAGGGCGGAACTAATGAAAAACTGTTTTTT,CASSQDSAGKGGTNEKLFF
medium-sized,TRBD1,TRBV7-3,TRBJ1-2,TGTGCCAGCAGCCCTAACGGACAGGCGGGCTATGGCTACACCTTC,CASSPNGQAGYGYTF
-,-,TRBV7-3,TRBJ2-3,TGTGCCAGCAGGGAGGATACGCAGTATTTT,CASREDTQYF
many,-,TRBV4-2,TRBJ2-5,TGTGCCAGCAGCCAAGTGATCAGGGGACAAGAGACCCAGTACTTC,CASSQVIRGQETQYF
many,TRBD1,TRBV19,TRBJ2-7,TGTGCCAGTAGTAGGGGGACAGGGCTTCCCTACGAGCAGTACTTC,CASSRGTGLPYEQYF
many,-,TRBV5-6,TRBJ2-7,TGTGCCAGCAGCCCACTCAGGGAAGGGGTAAGGGCCTACGAGCAGTACTTC,CASSPLREGVRAYEQYF
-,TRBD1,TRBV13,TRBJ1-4,TGTGCCAGCAGCTTAGAGGGGGCGGATGAAAAACTGTTTTTT,CASSLEGADEKLFF
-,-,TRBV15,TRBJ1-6,TGTGCCACCAGCAGAGTGGGGGGAGACTCACCCCTCCACTTT,CATSRVGGDSPLHF
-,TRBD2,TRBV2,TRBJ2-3,TGTGCCAGCAGTGGCCCGGGACTAGGGGGAGATACGCAGTATTTT,CASSGPGLGGDTQYF
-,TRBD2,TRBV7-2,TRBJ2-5,TGTGCCAGCAGCTTATCGGGGAGGGGCAATCAGCCCCAGTACTTC,CASSLSGRGNQPQYF
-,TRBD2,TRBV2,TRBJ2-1,TGTGCCAGCAGGCCTACTAGCGGGGGGGGGGGATCCAATGAGCAGTTCTTC,CASRPTSGGGGSNEQFF
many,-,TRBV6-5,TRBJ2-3,TGTGCCAGCAGTTACTCGCCCACAGATACGCAGTATTTT,CASSYSPTDTQYF
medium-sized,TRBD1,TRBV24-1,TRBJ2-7,TGTGCCACCAGTGGGGCCGGGACAGGGGGTTACGAGCAGTACTTC,CATSGAGTGGYEQYF
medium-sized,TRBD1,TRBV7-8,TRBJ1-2,TGTGCCAGCAGCTCGGACAGGGTTGGCTACACCTTC,CASSSDRVGYTF
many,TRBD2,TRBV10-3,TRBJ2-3,TGTGCCATCAGTGAGGCTCTAGCGGGGGGGCTTGGTAGAGATACGCAGTATTTT,CAISEALAGGLGRDTQYF
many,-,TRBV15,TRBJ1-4,TGTGCCACCAGCAGTGCCTTTGGGGCAGGGCACACTGAAAAACTGTTTTTT,CATSSAFGAGHTEKLFF
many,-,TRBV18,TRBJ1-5,TGTGCCAGCGCGACAGATTTCAATCAGCCCCAGCATTTT,CASATDFNQPQHF
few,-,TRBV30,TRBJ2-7,TGTGCCTGGAGTGTACTCGACGGCGAGCAGTACTTC,CAWSVLDGEQYF
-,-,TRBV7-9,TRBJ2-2,TGTGCCAGCAGCTCCCCATCCCAAGGCACCGGGGAGCTGTTTTTC,CASSSPSQGTGELFF
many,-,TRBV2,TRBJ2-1,TGTGCCAGCTGCGAGCGGTTCTCCTACAATGAGCAGTTCTTC,CASCERFSYNEQFF
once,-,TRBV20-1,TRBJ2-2,TGCAGTGCTACAGGGGTGGGAGACACCGGGGAGCTGTTTTTT,CSATGVGDTGELFF